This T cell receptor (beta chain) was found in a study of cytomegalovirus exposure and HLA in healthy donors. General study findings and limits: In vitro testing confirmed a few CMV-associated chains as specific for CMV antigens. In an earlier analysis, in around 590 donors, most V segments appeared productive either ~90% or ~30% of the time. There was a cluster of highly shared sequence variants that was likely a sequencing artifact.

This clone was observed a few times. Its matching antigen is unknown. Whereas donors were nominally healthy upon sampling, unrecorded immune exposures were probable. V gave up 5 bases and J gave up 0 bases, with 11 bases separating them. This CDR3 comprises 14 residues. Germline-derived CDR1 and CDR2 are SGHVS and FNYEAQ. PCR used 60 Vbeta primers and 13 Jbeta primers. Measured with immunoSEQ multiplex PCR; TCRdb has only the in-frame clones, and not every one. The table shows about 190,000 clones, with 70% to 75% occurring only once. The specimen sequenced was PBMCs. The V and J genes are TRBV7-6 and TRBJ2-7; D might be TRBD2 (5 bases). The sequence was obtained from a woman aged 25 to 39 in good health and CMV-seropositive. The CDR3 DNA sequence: TGTGCCAGCAGCCTAAAGCGGAGCTCCTACGAGCAGTACTTC. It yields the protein CASSLKRSSYEQYF. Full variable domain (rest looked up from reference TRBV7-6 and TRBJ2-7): GAGVSQSPRYKVTKRGQDVALRCDPISGHVSLYWYRQALGQGPEFLTYFNYEAQQDKSGLPNDRFSAERPEGSISTLTIQRTEQRDSAMYRCASSLKRSSYEQYFGPGTRLTVT.